This T cell receptor beta chain originates from a study of cytomegalovirus exposure and HLA in healthy donors. Study in general: Samples from HLA-typed donors yielded about 85 million unique TCRs in an early data release.

This clone appeared once. Its antigen is as yet unknown. Trimming took off 3 bases at V and 3 bases at J, with 8 bases between the two ends. The CDR3 covers 14 residues. From germline, CDR1 is SEHNR and CDR2 FQNEAQ (reference sequence). Primers for the PCR totalled 60 Vbeta and 13 Jbeta. Method: immunoSEQ multiplex PCR; TCRdb's copy keeps in-frame clones and lacks some. Of roughly 120,000 clones in the sample, 65% to 80% were seen once. Study-wide findings and caveats: Follow-up analysis later connected one missense variant in DCLRE1C with trimming of TCR beta V- and J-genes. The classifier reportedly diagnosed cytomegalovirus status with high specificity and sensitivity. Most observed TCR sequences were rare, whereas some public TCRs were detected in many donors.

The TCR originated in a woman aged 55-70 years in good health and CMV-seropositive. V is TRBV7-9 and J is TRBJ1-4; maybe TRBD1 (6 bases). The source material was PBMCs. CDR3 DNA: TGTGCCAGCAGCTTGGGACAAGCTAATGAAAAACTGTTTTTT. Its translation is CASSLGQANEKLFF.